Many counts were recorded for the clone carrying this T cell receptor (beta chain). The CDR3 extends over 14 amino acids. The germline V gene has CDR1 LGHNA and CDR2 YSLEER. Deletions cut 0 bases from V and 1 base from J, with 6 bases between. Unique molecular identifiers were affixed to single, distinct cDNA molecules. TCRdb re-derived calls from the 5' RACE reads in MiXCR, one entry per CDR3 protein. The sample contains around 37,000 distinct CDR3 sequences, roughly 9.2% of which appear only once. The sample originates from a study of early T cells in non-severe SARS-CoV-2 infection. Sequenced input: whole blood. The chain couples TRBV4-3 to TRBJ1-1; D gene uncertain. The source is an adult who was a healthcare worker with PCR-confirmed SARS-CoV-2 infection or an uninfected control (not recorded which). The CDR3 spells CASSQDMGNTEAFF. CDR3 bases: TGCGCCAGCAGCCAAGATATGGGGAACACTGAAGCTTTCTTT.